This T cell receptor (beta chain) was recorded in a study of T cell responses to AZD1222 COVID-19 vaccine. In the case of this clone: Its antigen remains unknown.

Sequencing used immunoSEQ multiplex PCR; TCRdb keeps in-frame clones, though not all of them. Here the sample spans 200,000 or so clones, 85% to 95% being singletons. Trimming stripped 5 bases from V and 5 bases from J, with 15 bases between. Per the germline V gene, CDR1 is SEHNR and CDR2 is FQNEAQ (reference sequence). The CDR3 totals 14 residues. Overall study findings and caveats: Two AZD1222 doses significantly raised spike-specific TCR breadth and depth over controls. Nearly half of the spike-specific TCRs reportedly recognize variant regions that carry no mutations. Clonal diversity was possibly underestimated; the donors were predominantly white British and more often female. Spike-wide vaccine-associated CD4 TCRs dominated at 160-218 and 743-854.

The sequence came from an adult who received the AZD1222 COVID-19 vaccine. The chain has TRBV7-9 and TRBJ2-5; D is perhaps TRBD1 (6 bases). Sequencing used peripheral blood, obtained 28 days after the second AZD1222 dose. In DNA, the CDR3 is TGTGCCAGCAGCCGGACAGAAAATGCGGAGACCCAGTACTTC. Amino acids: CASSRTENAETQYF.